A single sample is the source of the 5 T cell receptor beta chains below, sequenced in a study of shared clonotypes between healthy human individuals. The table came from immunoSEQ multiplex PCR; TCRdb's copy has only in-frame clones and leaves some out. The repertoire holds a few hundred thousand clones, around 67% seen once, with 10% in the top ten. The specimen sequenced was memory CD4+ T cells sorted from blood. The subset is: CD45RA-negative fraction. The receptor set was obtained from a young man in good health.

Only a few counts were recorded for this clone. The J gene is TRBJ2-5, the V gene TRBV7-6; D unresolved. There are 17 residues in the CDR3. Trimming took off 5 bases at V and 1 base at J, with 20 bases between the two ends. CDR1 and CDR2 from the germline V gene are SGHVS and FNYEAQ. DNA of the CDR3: TGTGCCAGCAGCCTACTGCCTATTACGTCCCTCCAAGAGACCCAGTACTTC. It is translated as CASSLLPITSLQETQYF.

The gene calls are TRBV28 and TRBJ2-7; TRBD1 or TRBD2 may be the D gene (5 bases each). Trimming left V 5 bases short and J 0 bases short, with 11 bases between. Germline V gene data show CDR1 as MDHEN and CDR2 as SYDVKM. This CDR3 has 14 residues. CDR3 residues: CASSPTGPSYEQYF. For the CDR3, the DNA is TGTGCCAGCAGTCCCACGGGACCCTCCTACGAGCAGTACTTC.

The CDR3 region has the DNA TGTGCCAGTAGTATGGGAGGGGAAGAGACCCAGTACTTC. It is translated as CASSMGGEETQYF. This chain uses TRBV19 with TRBJ2-5, with 7 bases fitting TRBD2. This CDR3 region has 13 residues. Trimming removed 3 bases from V and 3 bases from J; junction bases left unmatched: 1. Germline V CDR1 and CDR2: LNHDA, SQIVND (reference sequence).

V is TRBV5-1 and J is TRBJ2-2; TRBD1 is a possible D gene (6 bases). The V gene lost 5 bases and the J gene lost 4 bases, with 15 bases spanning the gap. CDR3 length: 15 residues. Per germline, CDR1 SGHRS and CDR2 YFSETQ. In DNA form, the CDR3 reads TGCGCCAGCAGACACAGGGATCCGAGCACCGGGGAGCTGTTTTTT. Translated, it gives CASRHRDPSTGELFF.

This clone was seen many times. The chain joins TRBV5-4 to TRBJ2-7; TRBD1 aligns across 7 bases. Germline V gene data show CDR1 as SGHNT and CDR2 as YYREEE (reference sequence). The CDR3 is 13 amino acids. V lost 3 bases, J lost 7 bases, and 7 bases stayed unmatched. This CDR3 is CASSSEQGTEQYF. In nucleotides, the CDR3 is TGTGCCAGCAGCTCAGAACAGGGGACGGAGCAGTACTTC. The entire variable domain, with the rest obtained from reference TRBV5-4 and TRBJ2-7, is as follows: ETGVTQSPTHLIKTRGQQVTLRCSSQSGHNTVSWYQQALGQGPQFIFQYYREEENGRGNFPPRFSGLQFPNYSSELNVNALELDDSALYLCASSSEQGTEQYFGPGTRLTVT.